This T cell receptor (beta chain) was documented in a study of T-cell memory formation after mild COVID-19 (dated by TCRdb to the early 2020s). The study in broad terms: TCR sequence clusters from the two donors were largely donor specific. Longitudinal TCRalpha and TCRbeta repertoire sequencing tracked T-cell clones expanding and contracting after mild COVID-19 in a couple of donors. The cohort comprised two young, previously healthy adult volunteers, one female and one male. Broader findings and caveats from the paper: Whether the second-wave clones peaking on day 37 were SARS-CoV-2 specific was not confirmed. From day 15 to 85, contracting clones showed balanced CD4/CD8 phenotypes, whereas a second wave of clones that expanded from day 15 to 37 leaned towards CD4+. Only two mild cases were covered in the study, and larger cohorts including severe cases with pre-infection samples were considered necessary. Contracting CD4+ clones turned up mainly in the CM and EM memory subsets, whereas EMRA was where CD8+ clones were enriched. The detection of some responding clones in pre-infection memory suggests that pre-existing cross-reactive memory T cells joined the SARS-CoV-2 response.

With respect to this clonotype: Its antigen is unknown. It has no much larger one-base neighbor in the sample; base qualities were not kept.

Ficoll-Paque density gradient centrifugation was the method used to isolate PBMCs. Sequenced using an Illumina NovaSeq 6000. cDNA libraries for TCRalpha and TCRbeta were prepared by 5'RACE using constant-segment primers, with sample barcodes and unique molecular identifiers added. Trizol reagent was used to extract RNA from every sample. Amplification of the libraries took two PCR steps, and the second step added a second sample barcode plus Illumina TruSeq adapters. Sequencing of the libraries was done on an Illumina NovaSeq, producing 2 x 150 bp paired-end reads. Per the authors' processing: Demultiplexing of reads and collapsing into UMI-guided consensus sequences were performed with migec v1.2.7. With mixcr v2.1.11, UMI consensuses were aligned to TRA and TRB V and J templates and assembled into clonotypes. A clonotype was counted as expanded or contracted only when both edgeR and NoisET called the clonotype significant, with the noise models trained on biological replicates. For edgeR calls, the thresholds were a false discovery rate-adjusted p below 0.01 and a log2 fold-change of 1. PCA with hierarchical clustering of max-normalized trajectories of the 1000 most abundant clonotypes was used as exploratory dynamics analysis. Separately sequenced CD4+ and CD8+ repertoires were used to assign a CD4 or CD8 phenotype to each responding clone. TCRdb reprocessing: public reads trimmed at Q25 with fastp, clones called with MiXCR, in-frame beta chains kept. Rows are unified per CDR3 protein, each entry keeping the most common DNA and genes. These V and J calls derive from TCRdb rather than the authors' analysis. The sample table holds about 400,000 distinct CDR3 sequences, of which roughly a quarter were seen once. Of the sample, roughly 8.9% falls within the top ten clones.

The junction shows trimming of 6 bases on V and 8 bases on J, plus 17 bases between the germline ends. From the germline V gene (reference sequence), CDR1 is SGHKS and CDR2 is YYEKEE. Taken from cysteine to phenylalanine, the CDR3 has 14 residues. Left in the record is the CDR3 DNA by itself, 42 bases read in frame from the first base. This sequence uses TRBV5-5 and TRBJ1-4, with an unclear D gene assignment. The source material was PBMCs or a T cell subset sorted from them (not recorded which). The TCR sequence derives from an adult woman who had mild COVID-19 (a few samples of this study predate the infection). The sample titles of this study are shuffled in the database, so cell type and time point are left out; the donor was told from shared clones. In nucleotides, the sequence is TGTGCCAGCACCTTCCGTCTGGGAGGGGAAAAACTGTTTTTT. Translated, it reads CASTFRLGGEKLFF.